This T cell receptor beta chain was documented in a study of Graves' ophthalmopathy and Graves' hyperthyroidism. The sample holds many counts of this clonotype. This CDR3 has 13 amino acids. Germline V gives CDR1 MNHNY, CDR2 SVGAGI (reference sequence). V dropped 2 bases and J dropped 9 bases, with 8 bases sitting between them. The authors amplified TCR beta CDR3 regions, and they did so from RNA transcripts for repertoire sequencing. HTBI-primed first-round RT-PCR preceded second-round multiplex PCR. Each CDR3 protein is one row after TCRdb ran MiXCR on the multiplex PCR reads. The table shows approximately 700,000 distinct CDR3 sequences, with around 40% occurring only once.

This chain uses TRBV6-6 with TRBJ1-6; D remains unclear. The sample consisted of peripheral blood. This sequence was found in an adult man with Graves' ophthalmopathy. Here the CDR3 DNA reads TGTGCCAGCAGTTACGATCTGGGTTCACCCCTCCACTTT. Translation: CASSYDLGSPLHF.